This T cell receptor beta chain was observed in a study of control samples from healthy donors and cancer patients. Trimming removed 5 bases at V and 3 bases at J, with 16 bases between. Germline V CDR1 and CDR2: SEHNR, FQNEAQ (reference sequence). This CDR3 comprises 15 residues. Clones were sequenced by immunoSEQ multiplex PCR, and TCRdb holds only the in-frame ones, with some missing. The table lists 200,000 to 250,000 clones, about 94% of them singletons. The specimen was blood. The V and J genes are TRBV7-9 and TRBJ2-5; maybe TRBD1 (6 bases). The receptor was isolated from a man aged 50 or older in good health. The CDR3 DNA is TGTGCCAGCAGCCTCGGGACAAGAGGGGAAGAGACCCAGTACTTC. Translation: CASSLGTRGEETQYF. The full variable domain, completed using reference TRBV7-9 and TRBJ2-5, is DTGVSQNPRHKITKRGQNVTFRCDPISEHNRLYWYRQTLGQGPEFLTYFQNEAQLEKSRLLSDRFSAERPKGSFSTLEIQRTEQGDSAMYLCASSLGTRGEETQYFGPGTRLLVL.